The next 22 T cell receptor beta chains were all read from a single sample in a study of Ad26.COV2.S vaccination and SARS-CoV-2 variants. The treatment denotes: 19 received Ad26.COV2.S at low or high dose, single or two shots; 5 received placebo; per-sample allocation not given. Repertoires come from day 63 after the first vaccine or placebo injection. Produced via immunoSEQ multiplex PCR; TCRdb's table is partial and in-frame only. The profile shows some 640,000 clones, about 90% of them singletons. This specimen was peripheral blood, taken in a trial of Ad26.COV2.S vaccine versus placebo. These receptors came from a person between 18 and 65 years old who received the Ad26.COV2.S COVID-19 vaccine or a placebo.

The CDR3 loop reads CATSDLGAGDGGEQFF. CDR3 coding DNA: TGTGCCACCAGTGATTTAGGAGCGGGGGATGGTGGTGAGCAGTTCTTC. The rearrangement uses TRBV24-1 and TRBJ2-1; 8 bases align to TRBD2. CDR3 length equals 16 residues. V was pared by 1 base and J by 9 bases, with 10 bases of the junction left unmatched. Germline-derived CDR1 and CDR2 are KGHDR and SFDVKD.

The genes are TRBV11-2 and TRBJ1-1; D uncertain. The V gene lost 8 bases and the J gene lost 1 base, with 11 bases spanning the gap. Germline V gene data show CDR1 as SGHAT and CDR2 as FQNNGV. This CDR3 comprises 13 residues. This CDR3 is CASGGSPNTEAFF. CDR3 in DNA: TGTGCCAGCGGTGGGTCCCCGAACACTGAAGCTTTCTTT.

A note on this clone: Other DNA sequences in this sample translate to the same CDR3. This chain links TRBV6-1 with TRBJ1-5, with D unresolved. The ends were cut back, 0 bases at V and 5 bases at J, with 8 bases in the middle. The CDR3 length is 14 residues. In germline, CDR1 is MNHNS, CDR2 SASEGT. The CDR3, as DNA: TGTGCCAGCAGTGAAGCGTTGAGGGATCAGCCCCAGCATTTT. It encodes CASSEALRDQPQHF.

The chain combines TRBV21-1 with TRBJ1-1; the table assigns TRBD1, which was not confirmed against the DNA. TRBV21-1 is annotated as a pseudogene. The CDR3 is 16 amino acids. The CDR3 DNA sequence: TGTGCCAGCAGCCCCACGAGGGGGCACGAGAACACTGAAGCTTTCTTT. Amino acids: CASSPTRGHENTEAFF.

This clone has more than one count but fewer than ten. The chain links TRBV5-1 to TRBJ1-1; D unclear. This CDR3 comprises 13 residues. Per the germline V gene, CDR1 is SGHRS and CDR2 is YFSETQ. Trimming removed 2 bases from V and 0 bases from J, with 5 bases in between. Written as DNA, the CDR3 is TGCGCCAGCAGCTTAGGGCTGAACACTGAAGCTTTCTTT. Its translation is CASSLGLNTEAFF.

V gene TRBV4-1 combines with J gene TRBJ1-6, with 8 bases that match TRBD1. Looked up from germline, CDR1 is MGHRA and CDR2 is YSYEKL. With V trimmed by 3 bases and J by 2 bases, 6 bases remained unmatched. The CDR3 consists of 17 residues. The CDR3 sequence: CASSQGWTGPYNSPLHF. CDR3 in DNA: TGCGCCAGCAGCCAGGGATGGACAGGGCCCTATAATTCACCCCTCCACTTT.

The chain has TRBV30 and TRBJ2-3, with 7 bases matching TRBD1. Germline CDR1 and CDR2: GTSNPN and SVGIG (reference sequence). V gave up 1 base and J gave up 3 bases; unmatched junction bases: 1. The CDR3 runs to 13 residues. CDR3 amino acids: CAWSETGTDTQYF. The CDR3 DNA follows: TGTGCCTGGAGTGAGACAGGGACAGATACGCAGTATTTT.

About this clone: The same CDR3 is also encoded by other DNA sequences in this sample. The chain couples TRBV18 to TRBJ1-2, with D possibly being TRBD1 (5 bases). Germline V gene data show CDR1 as KGHSH and CDR2 as LQKENI. Deletions cut 3 bases from V and 2 bases from J, with 7 bases between. CDR3 length: 13 residues. The CDR3 reads CASSPGDNYGYTF. In DNA form, the CDR3 reads TGTGCCAGCTCACCGGGGGACAACTATGGCTACACCTTC.

This sequence joins TRBV4-3 and TRBJ1-2, with a tentative D call TRBD1 (5 bases). This CDR3 is 16 amino acids long. Deletions cut 1 base from V and 2 bases from J, with 14 bases between. The germline CDR1 and CDR2 sequences are LGHNA and YSLEER. CDR3: CASSQVGEAGNYGYTF. CDR3 in DNA: TGCGCCAGCAGCCAAGTGGGTGAAGCAGGGAACTATGGCTACACCTTC.

V is TRBV10-3 and J is TRBJ1-1, with D tentatively TRBD1 (6 bases). The CDR3 has 13 residues. Germline lookup yields CDR1 ENHRY and CDR2 SYGVKD. V was trimmed by 4 bases and J by 5 bases, leaving 11 bases between them. As DNA, the CDR3 is TGTGCCATCAGTGCTCAGGGGCGGACTGAAGCTTTCTTT. The encoded protein is CAISAQGRTEAFF.

J is TRBJ2-7 and V is TRBV12-5, with 7 bases fitting TRBD2. This CDR3 region has 13 residues. Germline V gives CDR1 LGHNT, CDR2 FRNRAP. V was pared by 7 bases and J by 7 bases, with 10 bases of the junction left unmatched. The CDR3 region is CASAEARGGEQYF. DNA of the CDR3: TGTGCTAGTGCTGAGGCCCGGGGAGGGGAGCAGTACTTC. The full variable domain, its missing parts supplied by reference TRBV12-5 and TRBJ2-7, is DARVTQTPRHKVTEMGQEVTMRCQPILGHNTVFWYRQTMMQGLELLAYFRNRAPLDDSGMPKDRFSAEMPDATLATLKIQPSEPRDSAVYFCASAEARGGEQYFGPGTRLTVT.

The rearrangement links TRBV20-1 to TRBJ2-1, with a weak D call TRBD2 (6 bases). The germline V gene encodes CDR1 DFQATT and CDR2 SNEGSKA (reference sequence). This CDR3 contains 14 residues. The V end was cut by 3 bases, the J end by 4 bases, with 13 bases between. The CDR3 spells CSASLPAGYNEQFF. The CDR3 nucleotides read TGCAGTGCTAGTCTACCCGCGGGATACAATGAGCAGTTCTTC.

Concerning this clone itself: The sample holds other DNA sequences that translate to the same CDR3. The V and J genes are TRBV7-2 and TRBJ2-5; the match to TRBD1 covers 8 bases. This CDR3 comprises 14 residues. After removal of 1 base from V and 4 bases from J, the junction contained 2 bases not matched to a gene. The V gene's germline CDR1 is SGHTA and CDR2 FQGNSA. CDR3 loop: CASSLDRGAETQYF. The CDR3 nucleotides are TGTGCCAGCAGCTTAGACAGGGGGGCAGAGACCCAGTACTTC.

The rearrangement uses TRBV7-2 and TRBJ1-3; D is unresolved. The V gene's germline CDR1 is SGHTA and CDR2 FQGNSA. The CDR3 runs to 13 residues. The germline V and J ends were trimmed by 3 bases and 1 base, with 4 bases remaining between them. CDR3 sequence reads: CASSFFSGNTIYF. CDR3 nucleotides: TGTGCCAGCAGCTTCTTTTCTGGAAACACCATATATTTT.

The chain joins TRBV2 to TRBJ2-2, with TRBD2 matching 8 bases. After removal of 5 bases from V and 7 bases from J, the junction contained 6 bases not matched to a gene. The CDR3 runs to 14 residues. Per the germline V gene, CDR1 is SNHLY and CDR2 is FYNNEI. The DNA of the CDR3 is TGTGCCAGCAGTAGCCGACTAGCGTTCGGGGAGCTGTTTTTT. It translates to CASSSRLAFGELFF.

The rearrangement uses TRBV7-6 and TRBJ1-6; D remains ambiguous. V lost 0 bases, J lost 6 bases, and 9 bases lay in between. The CDR3 length is 15 residues. Looked up from germline, CDR1 is SGHVS and CDR2 is FNYEAQ. The CDR3 region is CASSLATSGNSPLHF. The CDR3 coding sequence is TGTGCCAGCAGCTTAGCGACTTCCGGTAATTCACCCCTCCACTTT.

This chain joins TRBV6-2 or TRBV6-3 and TRBJ2-7, with 9 bases matching TRBD2. Germline V gives CDR1 MNHEY, CDR2 SVGEGT. This CDR3 is 15 amino acids long. V lost 0 bases to trimming and J lost 7 bases; unmatched junction nucleotides: 7. The CDR3 DNA sequence: TGTGCCAGCAGTTACTCCGGGATAGCGGGGGTGGAGCAGTACTTC. Its protein product is CASSYSGIAGVEQYF.

The V and J genes are TRBV19 and TRBJ2-2; 7 bases are a match to TRBD1. With 4 bases clipped from V and 7 bases from J, the junction kept 6 bases outside the gene matches. Germline values: CDR1 LNHDA, CDR2 SQIVND (reference sequence). This CDR3 is built from 14 residues. CDR3 nucleotides: TGTGCCAGTAGTACCGTCACAGGGGTCGGGGAGCTGTTTTTT. Amino acids: CASSTVTGVGELFF.

The J gene is TRBJ2-3, the V gene TRBV19, with D possibly being TRBD1 (7 bases). The CDR3 has 14 amino acids. V lost 3 bases, J lost 6 bases, and 13 bases lay in between. Germline loops: CDR1 LNHDA, CDR2 SQIVND (reference sequence). CDR3 sequence (DNA): TGTGCCAGTAGTATCTCCCCAGGGGGGGATACGCAGTATTTT. This codes for CASSISPGGDTQYF.

CDR3 loop: CASYGAIEAFF. The CDR3 bases are TGTGCCAGTTATGGAGCTATTGAAGCTTTCTTT. V gene TRBV19 combines with J gene TRBJ1-1; D not resolved. Trimming left V 8 bases short and J 7 bases short, with 11 bases between. The CDR3 has 11 amino acids. Germline V gene data show CDR1 as LNHDA and CDR2 as SQIVND (reference sequence).

Note on this clone: Other nucleotide sequences from this sample produce the same CDR3. V gene TRBV18 combines with J gene TRBJ2-5; 9 nucleotides agree with TRBD1. Germline assignment: CDR1 KGHSH and CDR2 LQKENI. The CDR3 is 14 residues long. V shed 2 bases and J 5 bases; nucleotides not matched to a gene: 3. CDR3: CASSPRTGEETQYF. CDR3 DNA sequence: TGTGCCAGCTCACCAAGGACAGGGGAGGAGACCCAGTACTTC.

V gene TRBV27 combines with J gene TRBJ2-7, with 10 bases identical to TRBD1. The J segment lost 2 bases and the V segment lost 3 bases, leaving 4 bases of the junction unmatched. The CDR3 loop spans 15 amino acids. Germline V CDR1 and CDR2: MNHEY, SMNVEV (reference sequence). The CDR3 sequence is CASSLADRGTYEQYF. CDR3 nucleotides: TGTGCCAGCAGTTTGGCGGACAGGGGGACCTACGAGCAGTACTTC.